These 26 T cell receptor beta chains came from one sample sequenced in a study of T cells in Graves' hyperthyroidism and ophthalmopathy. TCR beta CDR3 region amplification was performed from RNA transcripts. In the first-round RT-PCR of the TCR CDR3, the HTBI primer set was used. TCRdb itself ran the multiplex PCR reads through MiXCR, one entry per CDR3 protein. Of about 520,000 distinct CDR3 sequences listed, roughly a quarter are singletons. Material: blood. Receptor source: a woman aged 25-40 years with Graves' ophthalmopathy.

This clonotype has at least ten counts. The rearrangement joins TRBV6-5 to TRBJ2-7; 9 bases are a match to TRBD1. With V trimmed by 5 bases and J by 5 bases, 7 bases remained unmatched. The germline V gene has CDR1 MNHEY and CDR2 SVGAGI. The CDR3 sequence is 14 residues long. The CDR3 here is CASSRRTGDNEQYF. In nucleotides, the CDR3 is TGTGCCAGCAGTAGGAGGACAGGGGATAACGAGCAGTACTTC.

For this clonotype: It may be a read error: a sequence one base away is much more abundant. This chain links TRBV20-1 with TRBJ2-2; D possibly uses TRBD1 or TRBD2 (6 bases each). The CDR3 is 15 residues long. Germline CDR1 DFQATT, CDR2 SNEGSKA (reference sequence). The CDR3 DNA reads TGCAGTTCTAGACCCGGGGGCAAGACCACCGGGGAGCTGTTTTTT. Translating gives CSSRPGGKTTGELFF.

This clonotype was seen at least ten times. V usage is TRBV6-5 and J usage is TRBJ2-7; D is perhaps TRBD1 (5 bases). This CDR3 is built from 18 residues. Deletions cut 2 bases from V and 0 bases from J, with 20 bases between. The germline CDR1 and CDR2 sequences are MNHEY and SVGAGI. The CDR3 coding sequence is TGTGCCAGCAGTTACCGACCCTGGGGCGGCAAATCCTCCTACGAGCAGTACTTC. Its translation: CASSYRPWGGKSSYEQYF.

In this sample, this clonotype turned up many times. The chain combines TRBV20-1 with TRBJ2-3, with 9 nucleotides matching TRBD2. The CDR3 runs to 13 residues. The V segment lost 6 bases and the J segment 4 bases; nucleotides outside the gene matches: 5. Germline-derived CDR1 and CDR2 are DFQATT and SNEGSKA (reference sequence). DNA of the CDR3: TGCAGTGCGGGGGGACTAGCCGCAGATACGCAGTATTTT. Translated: CSAGGLAADTQYF.

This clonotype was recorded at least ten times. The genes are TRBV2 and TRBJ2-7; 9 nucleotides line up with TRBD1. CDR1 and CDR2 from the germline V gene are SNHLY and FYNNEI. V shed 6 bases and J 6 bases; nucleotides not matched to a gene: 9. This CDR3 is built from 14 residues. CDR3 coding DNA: TGTGCCAGCAGACCCGGGACAGGGCAGGCCGAGCAGTACTTC. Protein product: CASRPGTGQAEQYF.

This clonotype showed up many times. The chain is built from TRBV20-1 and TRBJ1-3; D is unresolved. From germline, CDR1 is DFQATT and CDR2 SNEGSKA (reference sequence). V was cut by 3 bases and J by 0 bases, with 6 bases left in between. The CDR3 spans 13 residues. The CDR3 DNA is TGCAGTGCTAGTATAGACTCTGGAAACACCATATATTTT. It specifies CSASIDSGNTIYF.

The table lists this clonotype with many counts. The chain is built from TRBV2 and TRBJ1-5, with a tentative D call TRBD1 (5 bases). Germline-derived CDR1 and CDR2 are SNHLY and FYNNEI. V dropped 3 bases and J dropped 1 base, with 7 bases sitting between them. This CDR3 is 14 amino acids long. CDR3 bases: TGTGCCAGCAGTGATCAGGGAAGCAATCAGCCCCAGCATTTT. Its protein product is CASSDQGSNQPQHF. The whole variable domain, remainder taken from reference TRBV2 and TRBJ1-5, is EPEVTQTPSHQVTQMGQEVILRCVPISNHLYFYWYRQILGQKVEFLVSFYNNEISEKSEIFDDQFSVERPDGSNFTLKIRSTKLEDSAMYFCASSDQGSNQPQHFGDGTRLSIL.

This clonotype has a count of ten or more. In nucleotides, the CDR3 is TGTGCCAGCAGCTTCCAGGGGGGAAAAAACATTCAGTACTTC. This encodes CASSFQGGKNIQYF. The chain employs TRBV7-2 and TRBJ2-4; weak D call: TRBD1 (7 bases). V lost 3 bases to trimming and J lost 4 bases, with 10 bases between them. Germline-derived CDR1 and CDR2 are SGHTA and FQGNSA. The CDR3 spans 14 residues.

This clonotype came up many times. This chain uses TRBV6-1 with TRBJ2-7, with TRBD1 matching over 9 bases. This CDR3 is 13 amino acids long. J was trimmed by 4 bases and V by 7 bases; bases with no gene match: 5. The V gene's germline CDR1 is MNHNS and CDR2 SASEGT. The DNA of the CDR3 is TGTGCCAGCACCGGGACAGGGAGTTACGAGCAGTACTTC. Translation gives CASTGTGSYEQYF.

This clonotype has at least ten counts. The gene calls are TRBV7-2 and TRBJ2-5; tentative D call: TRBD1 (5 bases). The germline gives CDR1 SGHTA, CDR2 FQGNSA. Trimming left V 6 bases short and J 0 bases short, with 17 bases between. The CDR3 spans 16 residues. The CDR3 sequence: CASRDKTSGYQETQYF. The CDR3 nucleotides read TGTGCCAGCAGGGACAAAACTTCAGGGTACCAAGAGACCCAGTACTTC.

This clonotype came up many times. Written as DNA, the CDR3 is TGCGCCAGCAGCTGGACAGGGGCGAGTACTGAAGCTTTCTTT. Encoded protein: CASSWTGASTEAFF. The V call is TRBV5-1, the J call TRBJ1-1; 9 positions match TRBD1. There are 14 residues in the CDR3. The J segment lost 5 bases and the V segment lost 3 bases, leaving 5 bases of the junction unmatched. Germline CDR1 SGHRS, CDR2 YFSETQ.

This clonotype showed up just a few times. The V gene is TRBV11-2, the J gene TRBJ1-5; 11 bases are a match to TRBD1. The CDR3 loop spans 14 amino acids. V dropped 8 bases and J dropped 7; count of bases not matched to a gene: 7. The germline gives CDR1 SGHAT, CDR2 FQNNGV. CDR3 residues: CASSGQGAEQPQHF. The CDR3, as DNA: TGTGCCAGCTCTGGACAGGGGGCAGAACAGCCCCAGCATTTT. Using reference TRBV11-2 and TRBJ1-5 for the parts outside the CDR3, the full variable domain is EAGVAQSPRYKIIEKRQSVAFWCNPISGHATLYWYQQILGQGPKLLIQFQNNGVVDDSQLPKDRFSAERLKGVDSTLKIQPAKLEDSAVYLCASSGQGAEQPQHFGDGTRLSIL.

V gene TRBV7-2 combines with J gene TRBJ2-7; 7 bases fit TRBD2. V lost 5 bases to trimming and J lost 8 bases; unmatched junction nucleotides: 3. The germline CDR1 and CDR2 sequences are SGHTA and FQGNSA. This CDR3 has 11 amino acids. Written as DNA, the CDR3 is TGTGCCAGCAGCGGGGGGGAGCAGCAGTACTTC. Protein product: CASSGGEQQYF.

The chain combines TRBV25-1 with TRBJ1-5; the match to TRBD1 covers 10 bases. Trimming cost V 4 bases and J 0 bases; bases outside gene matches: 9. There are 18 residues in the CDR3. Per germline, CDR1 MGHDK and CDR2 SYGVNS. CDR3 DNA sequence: TGTGCCAGCAGTGGGACAGGGGGACTATCGCTTAGCAATCAGCCCCAGCATTTT. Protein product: CASSGTGGLSLSNQPQHF.

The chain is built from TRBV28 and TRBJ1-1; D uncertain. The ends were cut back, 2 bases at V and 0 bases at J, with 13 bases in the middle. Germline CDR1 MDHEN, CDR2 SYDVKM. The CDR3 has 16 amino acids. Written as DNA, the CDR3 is TGTGCCAGCAGTTTAGGGGAGCGGGGTTTGAACACTGAAGCTTTCTTT. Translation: CASSLGERGLNTEAFF.

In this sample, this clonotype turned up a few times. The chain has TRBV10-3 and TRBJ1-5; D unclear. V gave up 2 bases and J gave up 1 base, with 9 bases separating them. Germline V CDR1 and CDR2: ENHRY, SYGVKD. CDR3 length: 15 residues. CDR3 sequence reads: CAISEPDNSNQPQHF. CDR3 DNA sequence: TGTGCCATCAGTGAGCCAGACAACAGCAATCAGCCCCAGCATTTT.

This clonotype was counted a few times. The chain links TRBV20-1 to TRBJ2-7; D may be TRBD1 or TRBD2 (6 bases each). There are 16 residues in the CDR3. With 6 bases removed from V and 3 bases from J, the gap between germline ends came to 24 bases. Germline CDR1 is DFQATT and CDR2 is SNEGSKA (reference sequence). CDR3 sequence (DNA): TGCAGTGCGGGGGCCCCCGGAGGGGGTTCCCTCTACGAGCAGTACTTC. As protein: CSAGAPGGGSLYEQYF.

CDR3 amino acids: CASSLWDRSYTF. CDR3 bases: TGTGCCAGCAGTTTGTGGGACAGGAGCTACACCTTC. The chain uses TRBV12-3 or TRBV12-4 and TRBJ1-2; 8 bases line up with TRBD1. The junction had 3 bases not matched to a gene; V was cut back by 3 bases and J by 9 bases. CDR3 size: 12 residues.

The CDR3 reads CAWTRTAGRTEAFF. CDR3 DNA sequence: TGTGCCTGGACCAGGACAGCGGGAAGGACTGAAGCTTTCTTT. This chain uses TRBV30 with TRBJ1-1, with D perhaps matching TRBD1 (6 bases). V gave up 4 bases and J gave up 5 bases, with 17 bases separating them. CDR3 size: 14 residues. The germline CDR1 and CDR2 sequences are GTSNPN and SVGIG (reference sequence). Full variable domain (rest looked up from reference TRBV30 and TRBJ1-1): SQTIHQWPATLVQPVGSPLSLECTVEGTSNPNLYWYRQAAGRGLQLLFYSVGIGQISSEVPQNLSASRPQDRQFILSSKKLLLSDSGFYLCAWTRTAGRTEAFFGQGTRLTVV.

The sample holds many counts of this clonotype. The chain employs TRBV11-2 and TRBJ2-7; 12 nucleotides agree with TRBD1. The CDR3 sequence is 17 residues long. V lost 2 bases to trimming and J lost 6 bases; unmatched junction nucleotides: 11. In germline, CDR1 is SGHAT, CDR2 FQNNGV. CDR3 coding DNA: TGTGCCAGCAGCTTAACCGGGACAGGGGGCGGATGGTCCGAGCAGTACTTC. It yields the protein CASSLTGTGGGWSEQYF.

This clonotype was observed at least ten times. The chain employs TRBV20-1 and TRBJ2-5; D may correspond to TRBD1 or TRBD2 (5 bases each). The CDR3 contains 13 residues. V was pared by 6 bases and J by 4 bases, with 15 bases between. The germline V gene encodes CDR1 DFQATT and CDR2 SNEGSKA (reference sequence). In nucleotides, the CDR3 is TGCAGTGCAAGGGACCTCCGGACAGAGACCCAGTACTTC. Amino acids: CSARDLRTETQYF.

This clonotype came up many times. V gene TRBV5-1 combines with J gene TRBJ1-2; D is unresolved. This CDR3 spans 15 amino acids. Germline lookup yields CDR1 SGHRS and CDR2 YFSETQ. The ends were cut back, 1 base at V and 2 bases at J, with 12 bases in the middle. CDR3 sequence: CASSLKGVENYGYTF. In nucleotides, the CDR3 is TGCGCCAGCAGCTTGAAGGGTGTGGAGAACTATGGCTACACCTTC.

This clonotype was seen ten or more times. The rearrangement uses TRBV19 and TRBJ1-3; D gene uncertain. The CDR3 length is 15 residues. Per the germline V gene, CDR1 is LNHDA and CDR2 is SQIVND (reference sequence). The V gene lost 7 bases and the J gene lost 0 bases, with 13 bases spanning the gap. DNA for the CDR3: TGTGCCAGTACCCCGTGGGCAGCCTCTGGAAACACCATATATTTT. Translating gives CASTPWAASGNTIYF.

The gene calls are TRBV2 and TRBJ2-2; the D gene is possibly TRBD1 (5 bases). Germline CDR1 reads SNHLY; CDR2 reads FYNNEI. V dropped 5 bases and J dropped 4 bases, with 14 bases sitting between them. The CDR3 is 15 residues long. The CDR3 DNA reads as TGTGCCAGCAGTTCAGGGTATAGGGGCACCGGGGAGCTGTTTTTT. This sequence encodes CASSSGYRGTGELFF.

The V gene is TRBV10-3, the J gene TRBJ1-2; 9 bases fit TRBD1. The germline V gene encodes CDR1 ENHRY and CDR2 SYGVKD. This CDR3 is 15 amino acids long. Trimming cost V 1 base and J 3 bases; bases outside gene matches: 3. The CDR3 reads CAISEFTGGDYGYTF. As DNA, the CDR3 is TGTGCCATCAGTGAGTTTACAGGGGGCGACTATGGCTACACCTTC.

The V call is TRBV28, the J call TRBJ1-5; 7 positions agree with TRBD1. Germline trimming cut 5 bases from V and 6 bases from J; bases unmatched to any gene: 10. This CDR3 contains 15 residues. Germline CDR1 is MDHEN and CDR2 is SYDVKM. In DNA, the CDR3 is TGTGCCAGCAGTCGTCCGACAGGGTTTAGTCAGCCCCAGCATTTT. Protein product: CASSRPTGFSQPQHF. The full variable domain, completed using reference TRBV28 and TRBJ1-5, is DVKVTQSSRYLVKRTGEKVFLECVQDMDHENMFWYRQDPGLGLRLIYFSYDVKMKEKGDIPEGYSVSREKKERFSLILESASTNQTSMYLCASSRPTGFSQPQHFGDGTRLSIL.